The clone carrying this T cell receptor beta chain was counted many times. Its antigen remains unidentified. This specimen comes from a study of T-cell reconstitution after alpha-beta-depleted transplantation in children. Study outcomes and limitations: Counts and diversity of T cells one year after transplant came mostly from newly produced T cells.

Unique molecular identifiers were incorporated when the TCRbeta library was constructed. A single record per CDR3 protein comes from TCRdb applying MiXCR to the PCR reads. The top ten hold approximately 2.5% of the sample, which has hundreds of thousands of distinct CDR3 sequences, about 25% seen once. Trimming removed 6 bases from V and 0 bases from J, with 12 bases in between. The length of the CDR3 is 14 residues. Per germline, CDR1 DFQATT and CDR2 SNEGSKA (reference sequence). The source was PBMCs, collected before TCRalphabeta/CD19-depleted stem cell transplant. The genes are TRBV20-1 and TRBJ2-1, with D unclear. The origin of this receptor is a girl aged 2-10 years with Fanconi anemia, due to receive a stem cell transplant. The CDR3 region is CSAHRSSSYNEQFF. CDR3 DNA sequence: TGCAGTGCCCACCGTTCTAGCTCCTACAATGAGCAGTTCTTC.